Below, one T cell receptor beta chain is given with its context. Antigen unknown. The CDR3 sequence is 16 residues long. Germline CDR1 MNHEY, CDR2 SVGAGI. V was cut by 0 bases and J by 0 bases, with 11 bases left in between. Profiled with immunoSEQ multiplex PCR; TCRdb holds only in-frame clones, not every one. The table records 85,000 to 100,000 clones, 70% to 90% of them present only once. The data were obtained in a study of OX40 agonist ivuxolimab in advanced cancers. Turning to the study itself: Intravenous ivuxolimab at 0.01 to 10 mg/kg was given to patients every 2 weeks. Study-level findings and limits: Certain nonresponding patients likewise had low normalized T-cell clonal expansion. There was clonal expansion of CD4+ and CD8+ blood T cells by week 6 at 0.1 to 3.0 mg/kg.

The source material was CD4+ or CD8+ T cells sorted from blood, sampled in a trial of the OX40 agonist ivuxolimab. This chain connects TRBV6-5 to TRBJ2-5; D is unresolved. The TCR comes from an adult with an advanced solid tumor such as melanoma, head and neck, liver or kidney cancer. The CDR3 loop reads CASSYSGRAYQETQYF. In DNA, the CDR3 is TGTGCCAGCAGTTACTCGGGTCGGGCCTACCAAGAGACCCAGTACTTC.